This section outlines one T cell receptor (beta chain) sequence together with its context. Its target is not known. Germline CDR1 SGHTA, CDR2 FQGNSA. Trimming pared 5 bases from V and 2 bases from J, leaving 16 bases between. This CDR3 comprises 15 residues. The data stem from a study of radiotherapy plus CTLA-4 blockade in lung cancer. General study findings and limits: Blood TCR clones of tumor origin expanded after radiotherapy plus ipilimumab.

Ipilimumab CTLA-4 blockade and focal radiation were given to patients with chemo-refractory metastatic non-small-cell lung cancer. The assay was immunoSEQ multiplex PCR, and TCRdb's table has in-frame clones only and misses some. The sample has 75,000 to 95,000 clones; around 72% are singletons. The input for sequencing was peripheral blood, taken from a patient treated with radiotherapy plus ipilimumab. V and J are TRBV7-2 and TRBJ2-7; tentative D call: TRBD2 (5 bases). This TCR was sampled from a human donor with non-small cell lung cancer that progressed on radiotherapy plus ipilimumab. CDR3 residues: CASSGAVGSTYEQYF. As DNA, the CDR3 is TGTGCCAGCAGCGGCGCCGTAGGGAGCACCTACGAGCAGTACTTC. The full variable domain, its missing parts supplied by reference TRBV7-2 and TRBJ2-7, is GAGVSQSPSNKVTEKGKDVELRCDPISGHTALYWYRQSLGQGLEFLIYFQGNSAPDKSGLPSDRFSAERTGGSVSTLTIQRTQQEDSAVYLCASSGAVGSTYEQYFGPGTRLTVT.